This T cell receptor (beta chain) was captured by sequencing in a study of beta chain features in type 1 diabetes. As for the study in general: Cell yields, age and gender were similar between patients and healthy donors. Sorted cells numbering some 110,000,000 were examined across all samples. Whole-study results and caveats: Patients with Type 1 diabetes showed moderately but significantly shorter TCRB CDR3s in all four CD4+ subsets.

This CDR3 comprises 19 residues. The V and J ends lost 0 bases and 7 bases, in that order; junction bases with no gene match: 10. Germline V gene sequence: CDR1 LGHNA, CDR2 YNFKEQ. On average, the one heparinised blood draw given by each donor was around 110 mL. Staining for CD45RO/CCR7/CD25/CD127/CD95/CD27 allowed sorting of CD4+ naive, central memory, regulatory and stem cell-like memory cells. The entirety of the isolated RNA underwent reverse transcription, so expressed TCRB transcripts were sequenced. Some clones are missing from TCRdb's copy, which holds only in-frame ones; the method was immunoSEQ multiplex PCR. The sample holds about 120,000 clones; roughly a sixth are singletons and the top ten take 2.6%. The table lists this clone with many counts. What it binds is unknown.

Sequenced input: central memory CD4+ T cells from blood. The chain employs TRBV4-2 and TRBJ2-3, with 16 bases lining up with TRBD2. This TCR derives from a man between 18 and 35 years old with type 1 diabetes. The CDR3 loop is CASSQEGTSGGAATYTQYF. As DNA, the CDR3 is TGTGCCAGCAGCCAAGAAGGGACTAGCGGGGGGGCTGCCACGTATACGCAGTATTTT.